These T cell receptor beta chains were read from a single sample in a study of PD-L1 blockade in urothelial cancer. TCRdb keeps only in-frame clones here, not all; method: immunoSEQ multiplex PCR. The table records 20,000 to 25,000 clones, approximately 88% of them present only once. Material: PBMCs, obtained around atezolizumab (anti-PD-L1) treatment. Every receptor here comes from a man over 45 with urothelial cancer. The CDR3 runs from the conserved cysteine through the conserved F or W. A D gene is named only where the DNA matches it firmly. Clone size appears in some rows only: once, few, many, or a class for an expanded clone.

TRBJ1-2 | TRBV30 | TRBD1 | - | CACLTGGDGYTF | TGTGCCTGTCTGACAGGGGGCGATGGCTACACCTTC
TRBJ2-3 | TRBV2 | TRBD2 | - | CATRAGEVTKGQYF | TGTGCCACGAGAGCGGGAGAGGTCACAAAGGGGCAGTATTTT
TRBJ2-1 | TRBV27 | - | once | CASSLQGTSSYNEQFF | TGTGCCAGCAGTTTACAGGGGACGAGCTCCTACAATGAGCAGTTCTTC
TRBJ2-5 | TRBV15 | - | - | CATSRAKETQYF | TGTGCCACCAGCAGAGCCAAAGAGACCCAGTACTTC
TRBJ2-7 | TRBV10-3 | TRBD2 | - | CAISEGREGGYEQYF | TGTGCCATCAGTGAGGGGCGGGAGGGGGGCTACGAGCAGTACTTC
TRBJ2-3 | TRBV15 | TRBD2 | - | CATAAPGLARYTDTQYF | TGTGCCACCGCAGCTCCGGGACTAGCGAGGTACACAGATACGCAGTATTTT
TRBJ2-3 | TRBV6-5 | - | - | CASSYSSVFSTDTQYF | TGTGCCAGCAGTTACTCTTCGGTATTTTCCACAGATACGCAGTATTTT
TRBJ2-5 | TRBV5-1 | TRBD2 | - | CASSTGLDKETQYF | TGCGCCAGCAGCACAGGACTAGACAAAGAGACCCAGTACTTC
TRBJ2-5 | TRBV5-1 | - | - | CASTVIGGPFEETQYF | TGCGCCAGCACCGTCATCGGGGGGCCGTTTGAAGAGACCCAGTACTTC
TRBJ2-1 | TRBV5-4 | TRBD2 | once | CASSLEGGYNEQFF | TGTGCCAGCAGCTTGGAGGGAGGGTACAATGAGCAGTTCTTC